This T cell receptor beta chain stems from a study of cytomegalovirus exposure and HLA in healthy donors. This clone was seen just once. V dropped 4 bases and J dropped 6 bases, with 16 bases sitting between them. Germline loops: CDR1 MNHNS, CDR2 SASEGT. The CDR3 runs 15 residues. The PCR had 60 Vbeta and 13 Jbeta primers. Sequencing used immunoSEQ multiplex PCR; TCRdb keeps in-frame clones, though not all of them. This sample yields over 200,000 clones, of which roughly 68% are seen a single time; approximately 2.5% belongs to the top ten. The chain carries TRBV6-1 and TRBJ1-5; D is unclear. Sequenced material: PBMCs. The source is a man aged 40-49 years in good health and CMV-seropositive. The CDR3 sequence: CASSGFSTVGQPQHF. The CDR3, as DNA: TGTGCCAGCAGTGGCTTCAGCACAGTGGGTCAGCCCCAGCATTTT.